This is a list of T cell receptor beta chains from one sample in a study of glioma-infiltrating T cells after dendritic cell vaccination. Sequencing used immunoSEQ multiplex PCR; TCRdb keeps in-frame clones, though not all of them. The table includes under 40,000 clones, over 90% detected once. The sequencing used blood, collected before dendritic cell vaccination. The receptors originated from a human donor with glioblastoma. Both conserved end residues are part of each CDR3. D genes are given only for firm matches. Size tells how often a clone was seen (once, few, many) or the class of an expanded clone, and some rows leave it out.

D	size	J	V	DNA	CDR3
TRBD2	NA	TRBJ2-3	TRBV5-1	TGCGCCAGTAGCCCCCGGAGCGGGGGGGCGAAGGAGGCAGATACGCAGTATTTT	CASSPRSGGAKEADTQYF
NA	once	TRBJ2-5	TRBV11-2	TGTGCCAGCAGCTCCTCGGGGATCCAAGAGACCCAGTACTTC	CASSSSGIQETQYF
NA	NA	TRBJ1-2	TRBV29-1	TGCAGCGTTGCAAATAGGGGCTATGGCTACACCTTC	CSVANRGYGYTF
NA	NA	TRBJ1-1	TRBV5-5	TGTGCCAGCACCCGGGGACACATGAACACTGAAGCTTTCTTT	CASTRGHMNTEAFF
TRBD1	NA	TRBJ1-1	TRBV5-1	TGCGCCAGCAGCTTGGCCGATACAGGGGGTGATGAAGCTTTCTTT	CASSLADTGGDEAFF
NA	NA	TRBJ1-3	TRBV6-5	TGTGCCAGCAGTTACTCAAGACTGTCCTCTGGAAACACCATATATTTT	CASSYSRLSSGNTIYF
NA	once	TRBJ2-7	TRBV21-1	TGTGCCAGCAAACCGCCAGACAGGGACCCTTACTCCTACGAGCAGTACTTC	CASKPPDRDPYSYEQYF
TRBD1	NA	TRBJ1-5	TRBV30	TGTGCCTGGAGTAGTGGTCAGGGGGCGGTTCAGCCCCAGCATTTT	CAWSSGQGAVQPQHF
TRBD1	once	TRBJ1-5	TRBV5-1	TGCGCCAGCAGCTTCGGGACAGGTGCGAGCAATCAGCCCCAGCATTTT	CASSFGTGASNQPQHF
NA	NA	TRBJ2-1	TRBV7-9	TGTGCCAGCAGCCCCACGTTTGAGTCCGGTGAGCAGTTCTTC	CASSPTFESGEQFF
TRBD2	NA	TRBJ2-7	TRBV7-6	TGTGCCAGCAGCTTAGCATCCATAGCGGGTCCCTACGAGCAGTACTTC	CASSLASIAGPYEQYF
NA	NA	TRBJ2-7	TRBV27	TGTGCCAGCAGTCCAAATCCCCCCTACGAGCAGTACTTC	CASSPNPPYEQYF
TRBD1	NA	TRBJ2-1	TRBV4-1	TGCGCCAGCAGCCAAGCTAAGTCAGGGGGCACTGCCAATGAGCAGTTCTTC	CASSQAKSGGTANEQFF
TRBD1	NA	TRBJ2-3	TRBV5-6	TGTGCCAGCAGCCTCCGACAGGGGCGCACAGATACGCAGTATTTT	CASSLRQGRTDTQYF
TRBD1	NA	TRBJ1-2	TRBV5-6	TGTGCCAGCAGCTTCGGGGACAGGGATGACTATGGCTACACCTTC	CASSFGDRDDYGYTF
TRBD1	NA	TRBJ2-2	TRBV18	TGTGCCAGCTCACCAGGGACAGGGATGCCCGGGGAGCTGTTTTTT	CASSPGTGMPGELFF
NA	NA	TRBJ1-1	TRBV7-2	TGTGCCAGCAGCTTGCCGGGGGGGACTGAAGCTTTCTTT	CASSLPGGTEAFF
NA	NA	TRBJ1-5	TRBV4-1	TGCGCCAGCAGCCAAGTCTCTAATCAGCCCCAGCATTTT	CASSQVSNQPQHF
NA	NA	TRBJ1-6	TRBV7-2	TGTGCCAGCAGCTTAGTGGGGGGTGCCAGGACCTATAATTCACCCCTCCACTTT	CASSLVGGARTYNSPLHF
NA	NA	TRBJ1-4	TRBV5-1	TGCGCCAGCAGTTCGGCGGAGGTTGGTGAAAAACTGTTTTTT	CASSSAEVGEKLFF
NA	NA	TRBJ1-6	TRBV19	TGTGCCAGTAGTATCAGCAGGCCCTATAATTCACCCCTCCACTTT	CASSISRPYNSPLHF
NA	NA	TRBJ2-3	TRBV12-5	TGTGCTAGTGGCCGTTCACAGGTTACCGCTAGCACAGATACGCAGTATTTT	CASGRSQVTASTDTQYF
NA	NA	TRBJ2-3	TRBV27	TGTGCCAGCAGTACCGCGCAGGGGACAGATACGCAGTATTTT	CASSTAQGTDTQYF
NA	NA	TRBJ1-4	TRBV27	TGTGCCAGCAGTTTCCTCGGGGAAAAACTGTTTTTT	CASSFLGEKLFF
NA	NA	TRBJ2-7	TRBV30	TGTGCCTGGAAGGCAGGGTCCTACGAGCAGTACTTC	CAWKAGSYEQYF
TRBD1	NA	TRBJ2-7	TRBV30	TGTGCCGGCGGGACAGGGGGGTACGAGCAGTACTTC	CAGGTGGYEQYF
NA	once	TRBJ1-2	TRBV4-1	TGCGCCAGCAGCCAAAGCGGTGCGGTAGCTAACTATGGCTACACCTTC	CASSQSGAVANYGYTF
TRBD1	NA	TRBJ1-3	TRBV4-2	TGTGCCAGCAGCCCCCAGGGGGCCCAGACCTCTGGAAACACCATATATTTT	CASSPQGAQTSGNTIYF
NA	NA	TRBJ2-2	TRBV9	TGTGCCAGCTCAGTGGGGGAGGCCGAGCTGTTTTTT	CASSVGEAELFF
NA	NA	TRBJ2-3	TRBV2	TGTGCCAGCAGTGTGGGCAGGTTCACAGATACGCAGTATTTT	CASSVGRFTDTQYF
NA	NA	TRBJ2-5	TRBV7-2	TGTGCCAGCAGCCGGTCGGGGGGCGAGACCCAGTACTTC	CASSRSGGETQYF
NA	NA	TRBJ1-1	TRBV5-4	TGTGCCAGCAGCTTGGGGCAGGGGATGAACACTGAAGCTTTCTTT	CASSLGQGMNTEAFF
TRBD2	NA	TRBJ2-1	TRBV7-2	TGTGCCAGCAGCAACCATAGCGGGGGGGCCTACTACAATGAGCAGTTCTTC	CASSNHSGGAYYNEQFF
TRBD2	NA	TRBJ2-3	TRBV7-9	TGTGCCAGCAGCTTGGGACTAGCGGACACAGATACGCAGTATTTT	CASSLGLADTDTQYF
NA	NA	TRBJ2-6	TRBV19	TGTGCCAGTAGTATCCAGGCAGTATCTGGGGCCAACGTCCTGACTTTC	CASSIQAVSGANVLTF
NA	NA	TRBJ1-6	TRBV4-1	TGCGCCAGCAGCCAAGGCCCCAGCTCCTATAATTCACCCCTCCACTTT	CASSQGPSSYNSPLHF
NA	NA	TRBJ1-5	TRBV2	TGTGCCAGCAGTGATGAGCGAGGTAATCAGCCCCAGCATTTT	CASSDERGNQPQHF
NA	NA	TRBJ1-2	TRBV5-8	TGTGCCAGCAGCTACCGCCGGGGAAACTATGGCTACACCTTC	CASSYRRGNYGYTF
TRBD1	NA	TRBJ1-3	TRBV5-4	TGTGCCAGCAGCTTGGAGGGCTCAGGGGGCATAAACACCATATATTTT	CASSLEGSGGINTIYF
NA	once	TRBJ2-7	TRBV2	TGTGCCAGCACTCTGGCCCTCGAGCAGTACTTC	CASTLALEQYF
TRBD1	NA	TRBJ1-5	TRBV19	TGTGCCAGTAGTACCCAGGGGGCGCGAAGCAATCAGCCCCAGCATTTT	CASSTQGARSNQPQHF
NA	NA	TRBJ1-3	TRBV19	TGTGCCACCGTAGGGGGGGTGTCTGGAAACACCATATATTTT	CATVGGVSGNTIYF
NA	NA	TRBJ2-1	TRBV6-5	TGTGCCAGCAGTTACCCACAGGCCTCCTACAATGAGCAGTTCTTC	CASSYPQASYNEQFF
TRBD2	NA	TRBJ2-7	TRBV5-4	TGTGCCAGCAGCCTCGGCGGGGGTCACTACGAGCAGTACTTC	CASSLGGGHYEQYF
NA	NA	TRBJ2-3	TRBV6-1	TGTGCCAGCAGGGGGACTCCCACAGATACGCAGTATTTT	CASRGTPTDTQYF
TRBD2	NA	TRBJ2-1	TRBV7-9	TGTGCCAGCAGCGGCGGGGGGTCCTACAATGAGCAGTTCTTC	CASSGGGSYNEQFF
NA	NA	TRBJ1-1	TRBV2	TGTGCCAGCAGTCAGGACACTGAAGCTTTCTTT	CASSQDTEAFF
NA	NA	TRBJ1-6	TRBV5-1	TGCGCCAGCAGCTCCACAGGGACCGATTCACCCCTCCACTTT	CASSSTGTDSPLHF
NA	NA	TRBJ1-1	TRBV11-2	TGTGCCAGCAGAACCGACAGAAGTGCCATGAACACTGAAGCTTTCTTT	CASRTDRSAMNTEAFF
NA	NA	TRBJ1-1	TRBV5-4	TGTGCCAGCAACCCGGGACACCAGAACACTGAAGCTTTCTTT	CASNPGHQNTEAFF
TRBD1	NA	TRBJ1-1	TRBV14	TGTGCCAGCAGCTCAGGTTTGTGGGACAGGGAAGCTTTCTTT	CASSSGLWDREAFF
TRBD1	NA	TRBJ2-3	TRBV6-5	TGTGCCAGCGGACAGGGAAGGGTGGATACGCAGTATTTT	CASGQGRVDTQYF
NA	few	TRBJ1-1	TRBV27	TGTGCCAGCGGGGAGGGCAGCAACACTGAAGCTTTCTTT	CASGEGSNTEAFF
TRBD2	NA	TRBJ2-5	TRBV6-1	TGTGCCAGCAGGCTAGCGGGGTACGAAGAGACCCAGTACTTC	CASRLAGYEETQYF
TRBD1	NA	TRBJ1-5	TRBV7-9	TGTGCCAGCAGCTTAGATGGGACAGGGAATCAGCCCCAGCATTTT	CASSLDGTGNQPQHF
NA	NA	TRBJ1-4	TRBV4-2	TGTGCCAGCAGCCAAGGTGAGGCAGTAAATGAAAAACTGTTTTTT	CASSQGEAVNEKLFF
NA	NA	TRBJ1-5	TRBV10-2	TGCGCCAGCAGGAGGGGGGGCAGAGATCAGCCCCAGCATTTT	CASRRGGRDQPQHF
NA	once	TRBJ2-1	TRBV7-8	TGTGCCAGCAGCTTACGGGAGACTACTTACAATGAGCAGTTCTTC	CASSLRETTYNEQFF